Each of the 7 T cell receptor beta chains below was sequenced from the same sample in a study of shared clonotypes between healthy human individuals. Clones were sequenced by immunoSEQ multiplex PCR, and TCRdb holds only the in-frame ones, with some missing. This sample yields 2.5 million or so clones, of which around 90% are seen a single time; 0.11% to 0.15% belongs to the top ten. The sequenced material came from naive CD4+ T cells sorted from blood. Noted subset: CD45RA+ positively selected. These receptors all come from a man aged 18 to 29 in good health.

The V call is TRBV25-1, the J call TRBJ2-3; 8 bases are a match to TRBD1. With V trimmed by 3 bases and J by 0 bases, 5 bases remained unmatched. Per germline, CDR1 MGHDK and CDR2 SYGVNS. CDR3 length: 16 amino acids. In DNA form, the CDR3 reads TGTGCCAGCAGTGAGGCCGGGACAGGTAGCACAGATACGCAGTATTTT. Translated: CASSEAGTGSTDTQYF.

Turning to this clone: Other nucleotide sequences from this sample produce the same CDR3. The chain carries TRBV5-1 and TRBJ2-1, with TRBD2 identical over 11 bases. Germline V gene data show CDR1 as SGHRS and CDR2 as YFSETQ. The CDR3 runs 14 residues. J was trimmed by 6 bases and V by 2 bases; bases with no gene match: 1. CDR3 residues: CASSLGTSGNEQFF. The CDR3 bases are TGCGCCAGCAGCTTAGGGACTAGCGGCAATGAGCAGTTCTTC.

The chain uses TRBV5-6 and TRBJ2-1, with D perhaps matching TRBD2 (7 bases). V lost 7 bases and J 6 bases, leaving 20 bases between the germline ends. The CDR3 length is 15 residues. In germline, CDR1 is SGHDT, CDR2 YYEEEE. The CDR3 DNA reads as TGTGCCAGCGGAGGTTGGGGGGGCCTTCGCAATGAGCAGTTCTTC. Protein product: CASGGWGGLRNEQFF.

The chain is built from TRBV30 and TRBJ2-2; D is ambiguous. This CDR3 contains 13 residues. V dropped 5 bases and J dropped 3 bases, with 10 bases sitting between them. Germline CDR1 reads GTSNPN; CDR2 reads SVGIG (reference sequence). The CDR3 DNA is TGTGCCTGGTTCCGGGCCTACACCGGGGAGCTGTTTTTT. Translated, it gives CAWFRAYTGELFF. The variable domain in full, with the rest retrieved from reference TRBV30 and TRBJ2-2, is SQTIHQWPATLVQPVGSPLSLECTVEGTSNPNLYWYRQAAGRGLQLLFYSVGIGQISSEVPQNLSASRPQDRQFILSSKKLLLSDSGFYLCAWFRAYTGELFFGEGSRLTVL.

The chain employs TRBV7-9 and TRBJ1-1; a possible D gene is TRBD1 (6 bases). The CDR3 totals 14 residues. Germline values: CDR1 SEHNR, CDR2 FQNEAQ (reference sequence). Trimming pared 5 bases from V and 2 bases from J, leaving 12 bases between. CDR3 loop: CASSKGGFNTEAFF. DNA of the CDR3: TGTGCCAGCAGCAAAGGGGGGTTTAACACTGAAGCTTTCTTT.

There are a few counts of this clone. The junction does not match germline at one end; this may be a read error. The J gene is TRBJ1-6, the V gene TRBV30; D not certain. Germline V gene data show CDR1 as GTSNPN and CDR2 as SVGIG (reference sequence). The CDR3 consists of 13 residues. CDR3 amino acids: CAGREKGTSPLHF. CDR3 sequence (DNA): TGTGCCGGGAGGGAGAAGGGTACTTCACCCCTCCACTTT.

The chain combines TRBV10-3 with TRBJ2-1; 9 bases are a match to TRBD1. Germline-derived CDR1 and CDR2 are ENHRY and SYGVKD. V lost 4 bases to trimming and J lost 7 bases; unmatched junction nucleotides: 5. The CDR3 consists of 14 residues. The CDR3 DNA sequence: TGTGCCATCAGTGCACAGGGGGCGCGGAATGAGCAGTTCTTC. Its translation is CAISAQGARNEQFF.